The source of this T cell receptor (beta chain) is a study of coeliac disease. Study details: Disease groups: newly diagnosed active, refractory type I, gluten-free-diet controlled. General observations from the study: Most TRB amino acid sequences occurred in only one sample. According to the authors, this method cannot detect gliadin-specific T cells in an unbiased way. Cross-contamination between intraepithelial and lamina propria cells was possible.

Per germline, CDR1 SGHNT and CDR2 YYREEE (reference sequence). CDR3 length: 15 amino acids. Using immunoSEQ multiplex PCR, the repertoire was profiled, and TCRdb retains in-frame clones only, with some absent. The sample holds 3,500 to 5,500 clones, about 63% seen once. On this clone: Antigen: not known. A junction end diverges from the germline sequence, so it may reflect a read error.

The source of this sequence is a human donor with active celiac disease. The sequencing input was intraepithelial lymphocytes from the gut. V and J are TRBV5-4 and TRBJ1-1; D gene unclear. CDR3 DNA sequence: TGCGCCAGCAGCCAAGTTAACGGCGGTTACACTGAAGCTTTCTTT. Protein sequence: CASSQVNGGYTEAFF.